What follows are 17 T cell receptor beta chains derived from one specimen sequenced in a study of blood T cell repertoires in COVID-19. Sequencing used immunoSEQ multiplex PCR; TCRdb keeps in-frame clones, though not all of them. The table records around 100,000 clones, approximately 86% of them present only once. Sequenced input: peripheral blood. These receptors all stem from a human donor in a cohort sampled during active COVID-19.

This chain joins TRBV14 and TRBJ1-6; D might be TRBD1 (6 bases). Germline V gives CDR1 SGHDN, CDR2 FVKESK. The CDR3 loop spans 13 amino acids. Trimming cost V 3 bases and J 14 bases, with 14 bases left between them. This chain's CDR3 is CASSHLQGFALHF. The CDR3 bases are TGTGCCAGCAGCCATCTTCAGGGGTTCGCCCTCCACTTT.

The rearrangement joins TRBV4-3 to TRBJ2-2; 7 nucleotides line up with TRBD1. Germline loops: CDR1 LGHNA, CDR2 YSLEER. The V gene end was trimmed by 5 bases and the J gene end by 6 bases; junction bases not matched to a gene: 9. The CDR3 runs to 15 residues. The CDR3 here is CASSEGGSGSGELFF. The CDR3 nucleotides are TGCGCCAGCAGCGAAGGGGGCTCCGGGTCCGGGGAGCTGTTTTTT.

A few counts support this clone. The chain links TRBV4-3 to TRBJ2-1, with 8 bases lining up with TRBD2. From germline, CDR1 is LGHNA and CDR2 YSLEER. CDR3 length: 16 residues. The junction had 7 bases not matched to a gene; V was cut back by 1 base and J by 5 bases. CDR3 nucleotide sequence: TGCGCCAGCAGCCAAGTGCTAGCGGGTGCTAACAATGAGCAGTTCTTC. The encoded protein is CASSQVLAGANNEQFF.

This clone turned up a few times. V gene TRBV19 combines with J gene TRBJ1-2; D gene uncertain. CDR1 and CDR2 from the germline V gene are LNHDA and SQIVND (reference sequence). The ends were cut back, 5 bases at V and 4 bases at J, with 8 bases in the middle. The CDR3 is made up of 12 amino acids. CDR3 in amino acids: CASSADSYGYTF. The CDR3 DNA follows: TGTGCCAGTAGTGCGGACTCCTATGGCTACACCTTC.

This sequence joins TRBV7-2 and TRBJ2-7, with D possibly TRBD2 on 6 matching bases. Germline lookup yields CDR1 SGHTA and CDR2 FQGNSA. CDR3 length: 15 residues. V was shortened by 1 base and J by 7 bases, with 17 bases between the two germline ends. CDR3 residues: CASSLEGTPFGEQYF. The CDR3 nucleotides read TGTGCCAGCAGCTTAGAGGGGACTCCCTTCGGGGAGCAGTACTTC.

The rearrangement links TRBV9 to TRBJ2-2; TRBD2 is a possible D gene (5 bases). The germline gives CDR1 SGDLS, CDR2 YYNGEE. V lost 4 bases to trimming and J lost 0 bases, with 16 bases between them. CDR3 length: 17 residues. The CDR3 loop reads CASSPNGGMTNTGELFF. DNA of the CDR3: TGTGCCAGCAGCCCCAATGGAGGTATGACGAACACCGGGGAGCTGTTTTTT.

The chain recombines TRBV9 with TRBJ2-7, with 9 nucleotides matching TRBD2. Germline V gene data show CDR1 as SGDLS and CDR2 as YYNGEE. The CDR3 has 14 residues. The V segment lost 5 bases and the J segment 6 bases; nucleotides outside the gene matches: 9. CDR3: CASSGSGSTGEQYF. The CDR3 DNA sequence: TGTGCCAGCAGTGGTAGCGGGAGTACGGGCGAGCAGTACTTC.

The rearrangement joins TRBV10-3 to TRBJ2-5; tentatively, D is TRBD1 (5 bases). The CDR3 sequence is 13 residues long. CDR1 and CDR2 (germline): ENHRY, SYGVKD. The V end was cut by 11 bases, the J end by 5 bases, with 18 bases between. The CDR3 DNA reads TGTGCCTCTCAGGGAACTCTGGAGGAGACCCAGTACTTC. The encoded protein is CASQGTLEETQYF.

The CDR3 region has the DNA TGCGCCAGCAGCTGGACCCTGACAGGGGGCGGCTACGAGCAGTACTTC. Residues: CASSWTLTGGGYEQYF. The V gene is TRBV5-1, the J gene TRBJ2-7, with TRBD1 matching over 10 bases. Germline trimming cut 3 bases from V and 3 bases from J; bases unmatched to any gene: 9. This CDR3 has 16 residues. The germline CDR1 and CDR2 sequences are SGHRS and YFSETQ.

V is TRBV9 and J is TRBJ2-5, with TRBD2 matching over 9 bases. The CDR3 has 15 residues. With 3 bases clipped from V and 2 bases from J, the junction kept 5 bases outside the gene matches. Germline CDR1 SGDLS, CDR2 YYNGEE. CDR3 in DNA: TGTGCCAGCAGCGAGGTAGCGGGAGTACAAGAGACCCAGTACTTC. It is translated as CASSEVAGVQETQYF.

The V call is TRBV7-8, the J call TRBJ2-1, with D tentatively TRBD1 (6 bases). Trimming removed 5 bases at V and 14 bases at J, with 19 bases between. The CDR3 sequence is 13 residues long. Germline-derived CDR1 and CDR2 are SGHVS and FQNEAQ. Here the CDR3 DNA reads TGTGCCAGCAGCAGCGACCTCCGGGACAAAGAGTTCTTC. Amino acids: CASSSDLRDKEFF.

CDR3 region: CASSSWIGQDPYEQYF. The CDR3 bases are TGTGCCAGCAGTTCATGGATCGGACAGGACCCCTACGAGCAGTACTTC. The chain carries TRBV27 and TRBJ2-7, with 7 nucleotides matching TRBD1. V shed 4 bases and J 2 bases; nucleotides not matched to a gene: 11. Germline CDR1 is MNHEY and CDR2 is SMNVEV (reference sequence). This CDR3 contains 16 residues.

This chain joins TRBV27 and TRBJ2-7; the match to TRBD1 covers 10 bases. There are 17 residues in the CDR3. Germline V gene sequence: CDR1 MNHEY, CDR2 SMNVEV (reference sequence). The V segment lost 6 bases and the J segment 2 bases; nucleotides outside the gene matches: 13. CDR3 nucleotides: TGTGCCAGCAGCCCTGATCTCCGGGACAGGGGCGCCTACGAGCAGTACTTC. It codes for CASSPDLRDRGAYEQYF.

The chain uses TRBV27 and TRBJ2-3, with a possible D match to TRBD2 (6 bases). Trimming shortened V by 6 bases and J by 3 bases, and 13 bases separated the two germline ends. The germline CDR1 and CDR2 sequences are MNHEY and SMNVEV (reference sequence). The CDR3 length is 14 residues. The CDR3 DNA reads as TGTGCCAGCAGCTATGAACGGGGGACAGATACGCAGTATTTT. Encoded protein: CASSYERGTDTQYF.

This clone has more than one count but fewer than ten. This rearrangement joins TRBV19 to TRBJ2-7; D is undetermined. Trimming stripped 2 bases from V and 3 bases from J, with 17 bases between. This CDR3 is built from 16 residues. From germline, CDR1 is LNHDA and CDR2 SQIVND (reference sequence). The CDR3 here is CASSILTAFSIYEQYF. DNA of the CDR3: TGTGCCAGTAGTATATTGACTGCCTTCTCCATCTACGAGCAGTACTTC. The full variable domain, with the rest looked up from reference TRBV19 and TRBJ2-7, is DGGITQSPKYLFRKEGQNVTLSCEQNLNHDAMYWYRQDPGQGLRLIYYSQIVNDFQKGDIAEGYSVSREKKESFPLTVTSAQKNPTAFYLCASSILTAFSIYEQYFGPGTRLTVT.

This clone is classed as medium-sized. This rearrangement joins TRBV18 to TRBJ2-7; D gene ambiguous. The CDR3 spans 14 residues. Trimming left V 5 bases short and J 4 bases short, with 15 bases between. The germline V gene encodes CDR1 KGHSH and CDR2 LQKENI. The CDR3 DNA reads TGTGCCAGCTCATCCGAACCGAGCCCTTACGAGCAGTACTTC. It translates to CASSSEPSPYEQYF.

This clone was seen a single time. The chain has TRBV10-3 and TRBJ1-2; maybe TRBD1 (6 bases). The CDR3 loop spans 14 amino acids. Trimming pared 2 bases from V and 6 bases from J, leaving 13 bases between. Germline assignment: CDR1 ENHRY and CDR2 SYGVKD. CDR3 loop: CAISEPTGVNGYTF. In DNA form, the CDR3 reads TGTGCCATCAGTGAGCCGACAGGTGTCAATGGCTACACCTTC.